Below, 8 T cell receptor beta chains from the same sample are listed, as sequenced in a study of Ad26.COV2.S vaccination and SARS-CoV-2 variants. Noted treatment: some 19 received Ad26.COV2.S at low or high dose, single or two shots; 5 received placebo; per-sample allocation not given. Sampling happened 63 days after the first vaccine or placebo injection. The table came from immunoSEQ multiplex PCR; TCRdb's copy has only in-frame clones and leaves some out. Of about 410,000 clones listed, around nine tenths are singletons. Sequenced here: peripheral blood, sampled in a trial of Ad26.COV2.S vaccine versus placebo. The source of these receptors is a person aged 18-65 years who received the Ad26.COV2.S COVID-19 vaccine or a placebo.

The chain uses TRBV6-5 and TRBJ1-3, with D maybe TRBD1 (5 bases). CDR1 and CDR2 (germline): MNHEY, SVGAGI. Trimming cost V 4 bases and J 5 bases, with 15 bases left between them. The CDR3 is 15 amino acids. The CDR3 here is CASSSPTGGRNTIYF. The CDR3 DNA follows: TGTGCCAGCAGTTCCCCGACGGGGGGAAGAAACACCATATATTTT.

This rearrangement joins TRBV27 to TRBJ2-7; 9 nucleotides match TRBD1. After removal of 10 bases from V and 0 bases from J, the junction contained 4 bases not matched to a gene. Per germline, CDR1 MNHEY and CDR2 SMNVEV (reference sequence). The CDR3 has 13 amino acids. The CDR3 loop is CATRDRDSYEQYF. The CDR3 nucleotides read TGTGCCACACGGGACAGGGACTCCTACGAGCAGTACTTC.

This chain connects TRBV7-9 to TRBJ2-7; TRBD1 matches at 10 bases. There are 16 residues in the CDR3. Germline V CDR1 and CDR2: SEHNR, FQNEAQ (reference sequence). Trimming took 0 bases from V and 3 from J; bases not matched to a gene: 5. The CDR3 region has the DNA TGTGCCAGCAGCTTAGCCTCCGGGACAGGGGTCTACGAGCAGTACTTC. Protein sequence: CASSLASGTGVYEQYF.

Notes on this clone: At one end, the junction sequence differs from germline, possibly due to a read error. For the CDR3, the DNA is TGTGCCAGCAGGGAAGGGACGGGCGGCTACACCTTC. Protein: CASREGTGGYTF. The chain has TRBV2 and TRBJ1-2; D might be TRBD1 (5 bases). Looked up from germline, CDR1 is SNHLY and CDR2 is FYNNEI. This CDR3 has 12 amino acids.

The sample holds a few counts of this clone. V and J are TRBV10-3 and TRBJ1-6; tentatively, D is TRBD1 (5 bases). The CDR3 has 13 residues. CDR1 is ENHRY and CDR2 is SYGVKD in the germline V gene. V was trimmed by 6 bases and J by 4 bases, leaving 7 bases between them. The DNA of the CDR3 is TGTGCCATCAGAGCAGGGTATAATTCACCCCTCCACTTT. This codes for CAIRAGYNSPLHF.

Points on this clone: This specimen includes other DNA sequences encoding the same CDR3. This chain connects TRBV29-1 to TRBJ1-2; possibly TRBD1 for D (5 bases). Between the trimmed V and J ends, which lost 4 bases and 2 bases, there was a span of 8 bases. The CDR3 spans 12 residues. CDR1 is SQVTM and CDR2 is ANQGSEA in the germline V gene. The CDR3 spells CSVGGGNYGYTF. The CDR3 bases are TGCAGCGTTGGTGGGGGGAACTATGGCTACACCTTC. Looking up the rest from reference TRBV29-1 and TRBJ1-2 gives the full variable domain: SAVISQKPSRDICQRGTSLTIQCQVDSQVTMMFWYRQQPGQSLTLIATANQGSEATYESGFVIDKFPISRPNLTFSTLTVSNMSPEDSSIYLCSVGGGNYGYTFGSGTRLTVV.

This clone was seen only once. The rearrangement uses TRBV7-9 and TRBJ1-2; 10 bases line up with TRBD1. Trimming at V came to 10 bases and at J to 3 bases, leaving 5 bases not matched to a gene. From germline, CDR1 is SEHNR and CDR2 FQNEAQ (reference sequence). This CDR3 comprises 13 residues. The CDR3 spells CAIPGQGYYGYTF. CDR3 coding DNA: TGTGCCATCCCGGGACAGGGGTACTATGGCTACACCTTC.

The rearrangement joins TRBV4-3 to TRBJ1-3, with D hard to call. V lost 0 bases and J lost 0, with 15 bases in between. Germline V gene sequence: CDR1 LGHNA, CDR2 YSLEER. This CDR3 has 18 residues. CDR3 sequence: CASSQDLGGGLSGNTIYF. CDR3 bases: TGCGCCAGCAGCCAAGATCTTGGCGGCGGACTCTCTGGAAACACCATATATTTT.